The 9 T cell receptor beta chains in this list originate from one sample, sequenced in a study of OX40 agonist ivuxolimab in advanced cancers. Generated by immunoSEQ multiplex PCR, the TCRdb table keeps only in-frame clones and is missing some. This sample has around 50,000 clones, with 75% to 85% found just once. The source material was CD4+ or CD8+ T cells sorted from blood, sampled in a trial of the OX40 agonist ivuxolimab. The source of these receptors is an adult with an advanced solid tumor such as melanoma, head and neck, liver or kidney cancer.

This clone has just a few counts. The rearrangement links TRBV29-1 to TRBJ2-3, with 13 bases identical to TRBD2. The germline V gene has CDR1 SQVTM and CDR2 ANQGSEA. There are 13 residues in the CDR3. Germline trimming cut 7 bases from V and 7 bases from J; bases unmatched to any gene: 5. DNA for the CDR3: TGCAGCGCAGGACTAGCGGGGGAAAATACGCAGTATTTT. The encoded protein is CSAGLAGENTQYF.

V gene TRBV6-1 combines with J gene TRBJ1-5; 7 nucleotides align to TRBD1. The germline V gene has CDR1 MNHNS and CDR2 SASEGT. There are 13 residues in the CDR3. Losses at the gene ends were 8 bases for V and 6 bases for J; bases not matched to a gene: 7. CDR3 sequence: CASGEGALQPQHF. CDR3 DNA sequence: TGTGCCAGCGGAGAGGGGGCGCTTCAGCCCCAGCATTTT.

CDR3 DNA sequence: TGCGCCAGCAGCTTTAGCCGTGCAGAGACCCAGTACTTC. Its protein product is CASSFSRAETQYF. The genes are TRBV5-1 and TRBJ2-5; D gene ambiguous. In germline, CDR1 is SGHRS, CDR2 YFSETQ. V was pared by 2 bases and J by 4 bases, with 9 bases between. This CDR3 spans 13 amino acids.

The V gene is TRBV7-9, the J gene TRBJ2-5, with D unresolved. This CDR3 spans 15 amino acids. CDR1 is SEHNR, CDR2 FQNEAQ, per germline (reference sequence). With 1 base removed from V and 4 bases from J, the gap between germline ends came to 13 bases. DNA of the CDR3: TGTGCCAGCAGCTTAGGTGGGCAGGCTGGAGAGACCCAGTACTTC. Its translation is CASSLGGQAGETQYF.

The rearrangement links TRBV5-4 to TRBJ1-5; D call uncertain. Germline V lookup: CDR1 SGHNT, CDR2 YYREEE (reference sequence). The CDR3 runs 15 residues. V was pared by 4 bases and J by 0 bases, with 11 bases between. CDR3 DNA sequence: TGTGCCAGCAGCCTAAACCGATATAGCAATCAGCCCCAGCATTTT. It is translated as CASSLNRYSNQPQHF.

The rearrangement joins TRBV7-8 to TRBJ1-1; D call uncertain. This CDR3 has 16 amino acids. Germline values: CDR1 SGHVS, CDR2 FQNEAQ. V was trimmed by 1 base and J by 0 bases, leaving 12 bases between them. CDR3 DNA: TGTGCCAGCAGCTTAGAGATCGGCCGGATGAACACTGAAGCTTTCTTT. Translating gives CASSLEIGRMNTEAFF.

The chain is built from TRBV4-1 and TRBJ2-3, with D unclear. The CDR3 is made up of 16 amino acids. V lost 5 bases and J lost 4, with 19 bases in between. The germline CDR1 and CDR2 sequences are MGHRA and YSYEKL. CDR3: CASSGGRAVGADTQYF. The CDR3 nucleotides are TGCGCCAGCAGCGGCGGACGGGCCGTGGGTGCAGATACGCAGTATTTT.

This chain connects TRBV6-5 to TRBJ2-7; 8 bases agree with TRBD1. The CDR3 loop spans 14 amino acids. The germline V gene has CDR1 MNHEY and CDR2 SVGAGI. The junction had 8 bases not matched to a gene; V was cut back by 7 bases and J by 3 bases. CDR3 nucleotide sequence: TGTGCCAGCAAATCGGACAGGGACTTCTACGAGCAGTACTTC. This encodes CASKSDRDFYEQYF.

This clone has just a few counts. The chain carries TRBV5-1 and TRBJ2-7; a possible D gene is TRBD1 (6 bases). The CDR3 runs 15 residues. Trimming pared 0 bases from V and 3 bases from J, leaving 13 bases between. The germline V gene has CDR1 SGHRS and CDR2 YFSETQ. CDR3 protein: CASSLGGGGFYEQYF. DNA of the CDR3: TGCGCCAGCAGCTTGGGAGGGGGTGGCTTCTACGAGCAGTACTTC.